The subject of this entry is one T cell receptor (beta chain). As yet, its antigen is unknown. Other DNA sequences of this sample code for an identical CDR3. Germline CDR1 reads MNHNS; CDR2 reads SASEGT. Trimming pared 2 bases from V and 5 bases from J, leaving 9 bases between. The CDR3 spans 13 residues. The data stem from a study of shared clonotypes between healthy human individuals. Study findings and constraints: Estimated clonotype richness was generally higher in naive than memory subsets. Compared with clonotypes that all four donors shared, non-shared clonotypes had lower generation probabilities.

Sequenced by immunoSEQ multiplex PCR; TCRdb stores in-frame clones only, minus some. The table lists over a million clones, approximately 96% of them singletons, with roughly 1.2% in the top ten. Naive CD45RA+ and memory CD45RA-negative subsets were split from CD4+ cells. This clonotype originated in a man aged 30 to 45 in good health. The sequencing input was naive CD4+ T cells sorted from blood. Subset meaning: CD45RA+ positively selected. The chain couples TRBV6-1 to TRBJ1-1; no clear D. The CDR3 reads CASSEFRSTEAFF. The DNA for the CDR3 is TGTGCCAGCAGTGAATTCAGGTCTACTGAAGCTTTCTTT.